What follows are 20 T cell receptor beta chains derived from one specimen sequenced in a study of response to subunit inactivated influenza vaccine. TCRdb recomputed calls from the RT-PCR reads with MiXCR, one row per CDR3 protein. The sample contains hundreds of thousands of distinct CDR3 sequences, about 17% of which appear only once. The sample was CD4+ T cells sorted from PBMCs, taken about 23 months after vaccination. The receptors derive from a man aged 50-75 years who received an inactivated influenza vaccine.

This clonotype was seen repeatedly, ten times or more. V usage is TRBV5-6 and J usage is TRBJ1-1; D is unclear. Germline CDR1 SGHDT, CDR2 YYEEEE. The CDR3 is 15 residues long. V lost 6 bases, J lost 3 bases, and 18 bases lay in between. The CDR3 here is CASIAGIRVDTEAFF. The DNA for the CDR3 is TGTGCCAGCATCGCCGGGATTAGGGTTGACACTGAAGCTTTCTTT.

This chain connects TRBV6-1 to TRBJ2-5; tentative D call: TRBD1 (6 bases). Germline V gene lookup returns CDR1 MNHNS and CDR2 SASEGT. This CDR3 has 15 amino acids. V was clipped by 4 bases and J by 3 bases, with 15 bases between them. CDR3 bases: TGTGCCAGCAGTGGTCGTGGGGGCCGTGAAGAGACCCAGTACTTC. Translating it yields CASSGRGGREETQYF.

The rearrangement joins TRBV20-1 to TRBJ2-7, with a possible D match to TRBD2 (6 bases). V was clipped by 3 bases and J by 2 bases, with 17 bases between them. The V gene's germline CDR1 is DFQATT and CDR2 SNEGSKA (reference sequence). The CDR3 covers 15 residues. The CDR3 protein is CSASPGTYKTYEQYF. Written as DNA, the CDR3 is TGCAGTGCTAGTCCCGGGACTTATAAAACCTACGAGCAGTACTTC.

CDR3 coding DNA: TGTGCCATCGGACAGGGGGAAGAGACCCAGTACTTC. It yields the protein CAIGQGEETQYF. This chain joins TRBV2 and TRBJ2-5; 10 bases match TRBD1. The CDR3 totals 12 residues. Germline V gives CDR1 SNHLY, CDR2 FYNNEI. V gave up 10 bases and J gave up 3 bases; unmatched junction bases: 2.

V is TRBV6-6 and J is TRBJ2-7; 7 bases agree with TRBD1. From germline, CDR1 is MNHNY and CDR2 SVGAGI (reference sequence). The V segment lost 6 bases and the J segment 3 bases; nucleotides outside the gene matches: 5. The CDR3 covers 13 residues. CDR3 protein: CASSWDRNYEQYF. As DNA, the CDR3 is TGTGCCAGCAGCTGGGACAGAAACTACGAGCAGTACTTC.

The chain has TRBV7-2 and TRBJ2-5; 16 bases agree with TRBD2. Germline values: CDR1 SGHTA, CDR2 FQGNSA. The CDR3 spans 15 residues. V lost 5 bases, J lost 5 bases, and 2 bases stayed unmatched. The CDR3 region has the DNA TGTGCCAGCAGCCGGGGACTAGCGGGGGGGGAGACCCAGTACTTC. This codes for CASSRGLAGGETQYF.

This clonotype was observed a few times. The chain is built from TRBV4-3 and TRBJ2-6; D uncertain. Per the germline V gene, CDR1 is LGHNA and CDR2 is YSLEER. V lost 6 bases to trimming and J lost 4 bases, with 7 bases between them. The CDR3 length is 13 residues. DNA for the CDR3: TGCGCCAGCAGAGCGAACGGGGCCAACGTCCTGACTTTC. Its protein product is CASRANGANVLTF.

The chain has TRBV12-3 or TRBV12-4 and TRBJ2-1; D perhaps matches TRBD2 (7 bases). V was shortened by 3 bases and J by 9 bases, with 12 bases between the two germline ends. The CDR3 totals 13 residues. CDR3 residues: CASSLQGGGEQFF. The CDR3 DNA reads as TGTGCCAGCAGTTTGCAAGGGGGGGGTGAGCAGTTCTTC.

V usage is TRBV4-2 and J usage is TRBJ2-7; maybe TRBD1 (6 bases). V was trimmed by 0 bases and J by 0 bases, leaving 9 bases between them. CDR1 and CDR2 (germline): LGHNA, YNFKEQ. This CDR3 spans 15 amino acids. The chain's CDR3 is CASSQETGGSYEQYF. Written as DNA, the CDR3 is TGTGCCAGCAGCCAAGAGACAGGCGGCTCCTACGAGCAGTACTTC.

This chain connects TRBV12-3 or TRBV12-4 to TRBJ1-3; no clear D. CDR3 length: 15 amino acids. V shed 6 bases and J shed 0 bases, with 12 bases lying between them. CDR3 in DNA: TGTGCCAGCAGCTCCCCCGGGAGCTCTGGAAACACCATATATTTT. This sequence encodes CASSSPGSSGNTIYF.

This clonotype was seen more than once but under ten times. This rearrangement joins TRBV28 to TRBJ2-1, with TRBD2 identical over 7 bases. Losses at the gene ends were 3 bases for V and 0 bases for J; bases not matched to a gene: 8. Per the germline V gene, CDR1 is MDHEN and CDR2 is SYDVKM. The CDR3 consists of 17 residues. CDR3 region: CASSFLLALSSYNEQFF. CDR3 coding DNA: TGTGCCAGCAGTTTCCTACTAGCGCTCAGCTCCTACAATGAGCAGTTCTTC.

There are a few counts of this clonotype. Here the CDR3 DNA reads TGTGCCAGCTCACCTCCCAGGGGTTACGAGACCCAGTACTTC. This encodes CASSPPRGYETQYF. The chain is built from TRBV18 and TRBJ2-5, with a weak D call TRBD1 (6 bases). CDR3 length equals 14 residues. The V gene's germline CDR1 is KGHSH and CDR2 LQKENI. V lost 3 bases and J lost 5, with 13 bases in between.

This rearrangement joins TRBV12-3 or TRBV12-4 to TRBJ1-6; the match to TRBD1 covers 10 bases. This CDR3 has 16 amino acids. J lost 4 bases, V lost 6 bases, and 6 bases had no gene match. The CDR3 region is CASRGTGVRYNSPLHF. The CDR3, as DNA: TGTGCCAGCAGGGGGACAGGGGTTCGTTATAATTCACCCCTCCACTTT.

The rearrangement joins TRBV4-3 to TRBJ2-2, with 13 bases identical to TRBD2. CDR1 and CDR2 (germline): LGHNA, YSLEER. CDR3 length equals 16 residues. V lost 2 bases to trimming and J lost 7 bases; unmatched junction nucleotides: 4. The CDR3 loop is CASSQKTSGRIGELFF. In DNA, the CDR3 is TGCGCCAGCAGCCAAAAGACTAGCGGGAGGATCGGGGAGCTGTTTTTT.

This clonotype has more than one count but fewer than ten. The J gene is TRBJ2-1, the V gene TRBV15; no clear D. This CDR3 region has 14 residues. Trimming took 0 bases from V and 3 from J, leaving 6 bases between them. Germline values: CDR1 LNHNV, CDR2 YYDKDF (reference sequence). CDR3 residues: CATSREPIYNEQFF. CDR3 DNA sequence: TGTGCCACCAGCAGAGAGCCTATCTACAATGAGCAGTTCTTC.

This clonotype has just a few counts. This chain connects TRBV20-1 to TRBJ2-3; possibly TRBD1 or TRBD2 for D (5 bases each). Germline V gene sequence: CDR1 DFQATT, CDR2 SNEGSKA (reference sequence). V lost 0 bases to trimming and J lost 3 bases, with 16 bases between them. The CDR3 loop spans 16 amino acids. The DNA of the CDR3 is TGCAGTGCTAGAGATCTTAGGCAGGGAGCGACAGATACGCAGTATTTT. Amino acid sequence: CSARDLRQGATDTQYF.

This chain links TRBV29-1 with TRBJ1-2; the D is unclear. From germline, CDR1 is SQVTM and CDR2 ANQGSEA. This CDR3 has 13 amino acids. Trimming removed 3 bases at V and 7 bases at J, with 15 bases between. This CDR3 is CSVDLDGRSGYTF. CDR3 DNA sequence: TGCAGCGTTGATCTGGACGGGAGGTCTGGCTACACCTTC.

The V call is TRBV20-1, the J call TRBJ2-3; the match to TRBD2 covers 11 bases. The CDR3 has 15 residues. Germline V gene data show CDR1 as DFQATT and CDR2 as SNEGSKA (reference sequence). The J segment lost 5 bases and the V segment lost 3 bases, leaving 7 bases of the junction unmatched. In DNA, the CDR3 is TGCAGTGCTAGCCTGACTAGCGGGGTTATAGATACGCAGTATTTT. Translated, it gives CSASLTSGVIDTQYF.

Many counts were recorded for this clonotype. The chain carries TRBV5-1 and TRBJ1-1, with 8 bases that match TRBD1. V was pared by 4 bases and J by 6 bases, with 5 bases of the junction left unmatched. Germline V CDR1 and CDR2: SGHRS, YFSETQ. The CDR3 is 13 amino acids. CDR3 sequence reads: CASSPGQGAEAFF. The CDR3 DNA reads as TGCGCCAGCAGCCCTGGACAGGGTGCTGAAGCTTTCTTT.

This clonotype was seen only a few times. The chain employs TRBV4-3 and TRBJ2-3; 8 bases are a match to TRBD2. CDR1 is LGHNA, CDR2 YSLEER, per germline. With V trimmed by 1 base and J by 5 bases, 5 bases remained unmatched. The CDR3 runs to 15 residues. CDR3 DNA sequence: TGCGCCAGCAGCCAAGTCAGCGGGAGATTAGATACGCAGTATTTT. As protein: CASSQVSGRLDTQYF.